Below, 5 T cell receptor beta chains from the same sample are listed, as sequenced in a study of CD8+ T cells in alopecia areata. Extraction and reverse transcription of RNA yielded cDNA as the sequencing template. The method was immunoSEQ multiplex PCR; TCRdb's version includes in-frame clones alone and lacks a portion of them. Sampling found 270,000 or so clones, none seen once. CD4, CD8alpha, NKG2D, NKG2ACE and other markers guided sorting of pooled cutaneous lymph node cells. Sequenced material: CD4+ T cells sorted from a lymph node. The receptors were gathered from a C3H/HeJ mouse with alopecia areata. The strain's MHC type: H2-k.

This clone was seen more than once but under ten times. The germline and genes are mouse ones. The read finishes 4 residues shy of the CDR3 end, and the germline J gene is used to complete it. This chain joins TRBV13-1 and TRBJ2-5, with 11 bases matching TRBD2. V lost 0 bases, J lost 3 bases, and 6 bases stayed unmatched. The CDR3 contains 17 residues. Germline V gene data show CDR1 as NSHNY and CDR2 as SYGAGN. CDR3: CASSDAGTGGPQDTQYF. CDR3 bases read: TGTGCCAGCAGTGATGCGGGGACTGGGGGCCCTCAAGAC.

This clone has just a few counts. The listed genes are named as in mouse. The CDR3 is cut off 4 residues early in the read; its end comes from the germline J gene. The V and J genes are TRBV1 and TRBJ2-7; 7 bases align to TRBD1. Germline assignment: CDR1 NSQYPW and CDR2 LRSPGD (reference sequence). The CDR3 length is 14 residues. V shed 2 bases, J shed 0 bases, and the junction held 1 base outside the gene matches. The CDR3 spells CTCSAHRGSYEQYF. CDR3 bases read: TGCACCTGCAGTGCACACAGGGGCTCCTAT. Filled out from reference TRBV1 and TRBJ2-7, the complete variable domain reads VTLLEQNPRWRLVPRGQAVNLRCILKNSQYPWMSWYQQDLQKQLQWLFTLRSPGDKEVKSLPGADYLATRVTDTELRLQVANMSQGRTLYCTCSAHRGSYEQYFGPGTRLTVL.

The table lists this clone with a few counts. Gene names follow the mouse nomenclature. The read is 4 residues too short to cover the CDR3 end, so that end is filled in from the germline J gene. This rearrangement joins TRBV5 to TRBJ2-1, with 12 bases identical to TRBD2. The V and J ends lost 1 base and 1 base, in that order; junction bases with no gene match: 2. Germline assignment: CDR1 LGHNA and CDR2 YNLKQL (reference sequence). The CDR3 spans 17 residues. The CDR3 is CASSQGGTGGNYAEQFF. CDR3 bases read: TGTGCCAGCAGCCAAGGTGGGACTGGGGGGAACTATGCT.

This clone was observed a few times. Any gene name here is a mouse gene name. The CDR3 end falls 4 residues outside the read, so it is completed with the germline J gene. The chain is built from TRBV13-1 and TRBJ2-7, with D possibly matching TRBD1 (5 bases). The V and J ends lost 0 bases and 2 bases respectively, with 12 bases between them. The germline CDR1 and CDR2 sequences are NSHNY and SYGAGN. This CDR3 comprises 15 residues. This CDR3 is CASSDVGRATYEQYF. Partial CDR3 DNA: TGTGCCAGCAGTGATGTGGGCAGGGCCACCTAT.

This clone was counted between two and nine times. All gene names here are mouse names. The read ends 4 residues before the CDR3 terminus; that terminus is restored from the germline J gene. J is TRBJ2-5 and V is TRBV1, with 10 positions matching TRBD2. Germline values: CDR1 NSQYPW, CDR2 LRSPGD (reference sequence). The CDR3 runs to 15 residues. Here the CDR3 reads CTCSAETGGLDTQYF. The covered CDR3 bases are TGCACCTGCAGTGCAGAGACTGGGGGGCTAGAC.